Below are 27 T cell receptor beta chains sequenced from a single sample in a study of OX40 agonist ivuxolimab in advanced cancers. Generated by immunoSEQ multiplex PCR, the TCRdb table keeps only in-frame clones and is missing some. The profile covers about 96,000 clones, with 90% appearing a single time and around 1.5% taken by the ten largest. The sample in question was CD4+ or CD8+ T cells sorted from blood, obtained in a trial of the OX40 agonist ivuxolimab. These TCRs come from an adult with an advanced solid tumor such as melanoma, head and neck, liver or kidney cancer.

The rearrangement uses TRBV28 and TRBJ2-5; D is perhaps TRBD2 (6 bases). Trimming cost V 6 bases and J 5 bases, with 16 bases left between them. This CDR3 contains 14 residues. Germline CDR1 and CDR2: MDHEN and SYDVKM. The CDR3 sequence is CASRAGIGVETQYF. The CDR3 DNA reads TGTGCCAGCAGGGCGGGGATCGGCGTGGAGACCCAGTACTTC.

The V gene is TRBV11-2, the J gene TRBJ2-5; the D gene is possibly TRBD2 (7 bases). Germline V CDR1 and CDR2: SGHAT, FQNNGV. CDR3 size: 16 residues. V was trimmed by 5 bases and J by 4 bases, leaving 20 bases between them. CDR3 residues: CASSRRGGAEGETQYF. The CDR3 DNA is TGTGCCAGCAGCCGCCGCGGGGGCGCCGAAGGAGAGACCCAGTACTTC.

V usage is TRBV27 and J usage is TRBJ2-6, with D uncertain. Trimming took 5 bases from V and 4 from J, leaving 12 bases between them. This CDR3 has 15 residues. Germline CDR1 MNHEY, CDR2 SMNVEV (reference sequence). The CDR3 loop is CASSNRAAGANVLTF. The CDR3 DNA reads as TGTGCCAGCAGTAATAGGGCAGCCGGGGCCAACGTCCTGACTTTC.

For this clone: One end of the junction varies from germline; a read error may be responsible. This rearrangement joins TRBV5-1 to TRBJ1-2, with a tentative D call TRBD1 (6 bases). Germline CDR1 SGHRS, CDR2 YFSETQ. This CDR3 comprises 15 residues. CDR3 sequence (DNA): TGCGCCAGCAGCTTAGTCACAGGGAAATATGAGAGGGCAAACTTC. Amino acid sequence: CASSLVTGKYERANF.

This clone was seen more than once but under ten times. J is TRBJ1-6 and V is TRBV6-1; perhaps TRBD1 as D (6 bases). CDR3 length: 16 amino acids. CDR1 is MNHNS, CDR2 SASEGT, per germline. Trimming removed 0 bases from V and 5 bases from J, with 11 bases in between. CDR3 nucleotides: TGTGCCAGCAGTGAAGCGTTGACAGGAGATAATTCACCCCTCCACTTT. This translates into CASSEALTGDNSPLHF.

The chain carries TRBV5-4 and TRBJ2-7; D remains ambiguous. Germline values: CDR1 SGHNT, CDR2 YYREEE (reference sequence). V gave up 0 bases and J gave up 0 bases, with 13 bases separating them. This CDR3 has 16 amino acids. The CDR3 DNA reads as TGTGCCAGCAGCTTGGGGGTGGGAAGGAGCTCCTACGAGCAGTACTTC. Its protein product is CASSLGVGRSSYEQYF.

V is TRBV7-9 and J is TRBJ2-7, with 10 bases identical to TRBD2. V lost 5 bases, J lost 1 base, and 11 bases stayed unmatched. The length of the CDR3 is 17 residues. Germline V CDR1 and CDR2: SEHNR, FQNEAQ (reference sequence). CDR3 protein: CASSPAAAGGQSYEQYF. The CDR3 DNA sequence: TGTGCCAGCAGCCCCGCCGCAGCGGGAGGGCAATCCTACGAGCAGTACTTC.

The chain employs TRBV6-6 and TRBJ2-5; D not resolved. The CDR3 covers 13 residues. Trimming removed 2 bases at V and 1 base at J, with 5 bases between. Germline V gene lookup returns CDR1 MNHNY and CDR2 SVGAGI (reference sequence). CDR3 protein: CASSYGVQETQYF. As DNA, the CDR3 is TGTGCCAGCAGTTACGGGGTCCAAGAGACCCAGTACTTC.

The chain couples TRBV5-1 to TRBJ2-2, with TRBD2 identical over 7 bases. Germline loops: CDR1 SGHRS, CDR2 YFSETQ. V shed 6 bases, J shed 5 bases, and the junction held 10 bases outside the gene matches. The CDR3 consists of 15 residues. The CDR3 nucleotides are TGCGCCAGCACAATCCCGGGAGGAGGGACCGGGGAGCTGTTTTTT. Translating it yields CASTIPGGGTGELFF.

In the case of this clone: The sample carries other DNA sequences with the same CDR3. The chain combines TRBV5-1 with TRBJ2-6; TRBD1 aligns across 9 bases. Germline CDR1 reads SGHRS; CDR2 reads YFSETQ. The CDR3 consists of 17 residues. J lost 1 base, V lost 4 bases, and 6 bases had no gene match. CDR3 in DNA: TGCGCCAGCAGCGCGGGACAGGGCCGATCTGGGGCCAACGTCCTGACTTTC. Amino acids: CASSAGQGRSGANVLTF.

The V and J genes are TRBV6-6 and TRBJ1-5; no definite D call. Trimming stripped 6 bases from V and 2 bases from J, with 8 bases between. This CDR3 comprises 13 residues. Germline V gene data show CDR1 as MNHNY and CDR2 as SVGAGI (reference sequence). CDR3 in DNA: TGTGCCAGCAGCAAGACTCGCAATCAGCCCCAGCATTTT. Translated, it gives CASSKTRNQPQHF.

This chain joins TRBV6-6 and TRBJ1-3; the D gene is possibly TRBD1 (5 bases). V was clipped by 6 bases and J by 4 bases, with 13 bases between them. Looked up from germline, CDR1 is MNHNY and CDR2 is SVGAGI (reference sequence). The CDR3 is 14 residues long. CDR3 DNA: TGTGCCAGCAGCCCTGGACAAGTAGGAAACACCATATATTTT. Residues: CASSPGQVGNTIYF.

In nucleotides, the CDR3 is TGTGCCAGCATAACCCCAGGGGGTCAGACTGAAGCTTTCTTT. Protein product: CASITPGGQTEAFF. The chain recombines TRBV6-5 with TRBJ1-1; 7 bases are a match to TRBD1. Trimming cost V 7 bases and J 5 bases; bases outside gene matches: 10. Looked up from germline, CDR1 is MNHEY and CDR2 is SVGAGI. The CDR3 spans 14 residues.

The chain carries TRBV28 and TRBJ2-6, with TRBD2 matching 13 bases. Germline CDR1 and CDR2: MDHEN and SYDVKM. V lost 3 bases and J lost 3; bases outside the gene matches: 17. CDR3 length equals 22 residues. CDR3 sequence (DNA): TGTGCCAGCAGTTTCATTTTCACCCGAGGGACTAGCGGGATCGGTGGGGCCAACGTCCTGACTTTC. Translation gives CASSFIFTRGTSGIGGANVLTF.

The rearrangement uses TRBV11-1 and TRBJ2-2; tentatively, D is TRBD2 (5 bases). V shed 8 bases and J shed 8 bases, with 12 bases lying between them. The CDR3 is 12 amino acids. CDR1 is SGHAT and CDR2 is FQDESV in the germline V gene (reference sequence). The CDR3, as DNA: TGTGCCAGCGGCTCACGGGATGGGGAGCTGTTTTTT. It translates to CASGSRDGELFF. The full variable domain, rest sourced from reference TRBV11-1 and TRBJ2-2, is EAEVAQSPRYKITEKSQAVAFWCDPISGHATLYWYRQILGQGPELLVQFQDESVVDDSQLPKDRFSAERLKGVDSTLKIQPAELGDSAMYLCASGSRDGELFFGEGSRLTVL.

CDR3 DNA sequence: TGTGCCTATGGGACTAGCGCACTCTACGAGCAGTACTTC. It encodes CAYGTSALYEQYF. J is TRBJ2-7 and V is TRBV30, with 10 bases aligning to TRBD2. The V gene end was trimmed by 7 bases and the J gene end by 3 bases; junction bases not matched to a gene: 6. Germline values: CDR1 GTSNPN, CDR2 SVGIG (reference sequence). The CDR3 has 13 amino acids.

The gene calls are TRBV13 and TRBJ2-2, with a weak D call TRBD1 (6 bases). CDR1 is PRHDT, CDR2 FYEKMQ, per germline (reference sequence). V was trimmed by 5 bases and J by 5 bases, leaving 21 bases between them. This CDR3 has 17 residues. The CDR3 region is CASSPSEGRGYTGELFF. As DNA, the CDR3 is TGTGCCAGCAGCCCCTCTGAGGGCAGGGGATATACCGGGGAGCTGTTTTTT.

The chain recombines TRBV27 with TRBJ1-2, with D possibly matching TRBD1 (6 bases). V was pared by 3 bases and J by 8 bases, with 19 bases between. Germline values: CDR1 MNHEY, CDR2 SMNVEV (reference sequence). CDR3 length equals 15 residues. Here the CDR3 reads CASSFTLTGLGGYTF. CDR3 DNA: TGTGCCAGCAGTTTTACCCTTACAGGGCTAGGAGGCTACACCTTC.

The rearrangement links TRBV5-4 to TRBJ2-3; the D is unclear. V was clipped by 4 bases and J by 6 bases, with 15 bases between them. CDR1 and CDR2 (germline): SGHNT, YYREEE (reference sequence). This CDR3 is 14 amino acids long. CDR3 sequence reads: CASSQALLGDTQYF. For the CDR3, the DNA is TGTGCCAGCAGCCAGGCCCTGTTAGGCGATACGCAGTATTTT.

J is TRBJ2-7 and V is TRBV7-2; D uncertain. Trimming took off 1 base at V and 0 bases at J, with 7 bases between the two ends. CDR3 length equals 14 residues. The germline V gene encodes CDR1 SGHTA and CDR2 FQGNSA. Written as DNA, the CDR3 is TGTGCCAGCAGCTTAGTACACAGCTCCTACGAGCAGTACTTC. This translates into CASSLVHSSYEQYF.

V and J are TRBV7-9 and TRBJ2-7, with D perhaps matching TRBD1 (6 bases). V was pared by 0 bases and J by 4 bases, with 13 bases between. The CDR3 is 15 residues long. In germline, CDR1 is SEHNR, CDR2 FQNEAQ (reference sequence). The CDR3 DNA is TGTGCCAGCAGCTTAGCGCAGGGACAACCGTACGAGCAGTACTTC. Its translation: CASSLAQGQPYEQYF.

The J gene is TRBJ2-1, the V gene TRBV5-1, with 11 nucleotides matching TRBD2. This CDR3 comprises 18 residues. Germline values: CDR1 SGHRS, CDR2 YFSETQ. After removal of 4 bases from V and 0 bases from J, the junction contained 9 bases not matched to a gene. CDR3 amino acids: CASSLGLAALSSYNEQFF. The CDR3 region has the DNA TGCGCCAGCAGCCTGGGACTAGCGGCTTTATCCTCCTACAATGAGCAGTTCTTC. Full variable domain (outside the CDR3, taken from reference TRBV5-1 and TRBJ2-1): KAGVTQTPRYLIKTRGQQVTLSCSPISGHRSVSWYQQTPGQGLQFLFEYFSETQRNKGNFPGRFSGRQFSNSRSEMNVSTLELGDSALYLCASSLGLAALSSYNEQFFGPGTRLTVL.

The chain links TRBV27 to TRBJ2-7; possibly TRBD2 for D (5 bases). This CDR3 has 14 residues. V was shortened by 3 bases and J by 0 bases, with 9 bases between the two germline ends. Germline loops: CDR1 MNHEY, CDR2 SMNVEV (reference sequence). The CDR3 nucleotides are TGTGCCAGCAGTTTGTCGACTAACTCCTACGAGCAGTACTTC. It specifies CASSLSTNSYEQYF.

The V call is TRBV28, the J call TRBJ1-5; D is uncertain. The CDR3 sequence is 14 residues long. The V end was cut by 7 bases, the J end by 7 bases, with 17 bases between. CDR1 and CDR2 from the germline V gene are MDHEN and SYDVKM. This CDR3 is CASNGAGEGQPQHF. CDR3 bases: TGTGCCAGCAATGGTGCCGGGGAGGGCCAGCCCCAGCATTTT.

The chain uses TRBV5-4 and TRBJ2-3, with a possible D match to TRBD2 (5 bases). The CDR3 loop spans 14 amino acids. CDR1 and CDR2 (germline): SGHNT, YYREEE (reference sequence). Trimming shortened V by 0 bases and J by 6 bases, and 11 bases separated the two germline ends. This CDR3 is CASSLEGTGDTQYF. CDR3 nucleotides: TGTGCCAGCAGCTTGGAGGGTACGGGGGATACGCAGTATTTT.

The chain uses TRBV28 and TRBJ2-5; no clear D. The length of the CDR3 is 14 residues. Trimming shortened V by 3 bases and J by 1 base, and 9 bases separated the two germline ends. The germline CDR1 and CDR2 sequences are MDHEN and SYDVKM. The CDR3 protein is CASSFPSIQETQYF. CDR3 sequence (DNA): TGTGCCAGCAGTTTTCCCAGCATCCAAGAGACCCAGTACTTC. Filled out from reference TRBV28 and TRBJ2-5, the complete variable domain reads DVKVTQSSRYLVKRTGEKVFLECVQDMDHENMFWYRQDPGLGLRLIYFSYDVKMKEKGDIPEGYSVSREKKERFSLILESASTNQTSMYLCASSFPSIQETQYFGPGTRLLVL.

This clone was seen a few times. J is TRBJ2-3 and V is TRBV9; D remains unclear. The CDR3 has 15 residues. The germline gives CDR1 SGDLS, CDR2 YYNGEE. Trimming shortened V by 0 bases and J by 0 bases, and 8 bases separated the two germline ends. CDR3 in amino acids: CASSVGGRSTDTQYF. The CDR3 DNA reads TGTGCCAGCAGCGTAGGAGGAAGAAGCACAGATACGCAGTATTTT.